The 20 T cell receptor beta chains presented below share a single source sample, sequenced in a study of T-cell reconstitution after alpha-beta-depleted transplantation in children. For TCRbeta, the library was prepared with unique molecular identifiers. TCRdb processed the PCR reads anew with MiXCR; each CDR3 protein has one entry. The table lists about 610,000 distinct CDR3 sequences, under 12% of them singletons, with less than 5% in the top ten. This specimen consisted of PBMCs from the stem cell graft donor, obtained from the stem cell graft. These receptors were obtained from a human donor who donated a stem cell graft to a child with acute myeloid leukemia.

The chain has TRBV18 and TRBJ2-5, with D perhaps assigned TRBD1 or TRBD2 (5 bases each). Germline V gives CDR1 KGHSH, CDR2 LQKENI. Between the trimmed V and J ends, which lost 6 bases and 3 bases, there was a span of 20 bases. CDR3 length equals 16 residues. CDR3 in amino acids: CASSPLPGDLKETQYF. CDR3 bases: TGTGCCAGCTCCCCCCTGCCCGGGGACCTGAAAGAGACCCAGTACTTC.

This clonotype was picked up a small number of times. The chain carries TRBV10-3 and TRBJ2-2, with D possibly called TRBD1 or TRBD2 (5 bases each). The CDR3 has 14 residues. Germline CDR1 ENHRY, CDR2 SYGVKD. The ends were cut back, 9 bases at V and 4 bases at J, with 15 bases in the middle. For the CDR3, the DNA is TGTGCCATTGATGCAACAGGAGGCACCGGGGAGCTGTTTTTT. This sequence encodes CAIDATGGTGELFF.

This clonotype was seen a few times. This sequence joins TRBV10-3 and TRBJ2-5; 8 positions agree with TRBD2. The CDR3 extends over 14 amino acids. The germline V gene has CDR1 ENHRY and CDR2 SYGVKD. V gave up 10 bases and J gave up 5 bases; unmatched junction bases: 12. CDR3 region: CATSVSGRVETQYF. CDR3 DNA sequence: TGTGCCACCTCCGTGAGCGGGAGAGTCGAGACCCAGTACTTC.

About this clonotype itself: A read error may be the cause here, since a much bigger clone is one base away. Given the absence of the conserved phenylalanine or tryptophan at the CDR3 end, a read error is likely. CDR3 sequence reads: CSGEQNTEAFS. The CDR3 nucleotides are TGCAGCGGTGAACAGAACACTGAAGCTTTCTCT. The chain has TRBV29-1 and TRBJ1-1; D call uncertain. The CDR3 totals 11 residues. Looked up from germline, CDR1 is SQVTM and CDR2 is ANQGSEA.

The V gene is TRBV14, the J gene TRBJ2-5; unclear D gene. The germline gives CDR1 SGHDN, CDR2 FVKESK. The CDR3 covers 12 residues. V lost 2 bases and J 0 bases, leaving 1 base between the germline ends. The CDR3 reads CASSQNQETQYF. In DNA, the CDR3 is TGTGCCAGCAGCCAAAACCAAGAGACCCAGTACTTC.

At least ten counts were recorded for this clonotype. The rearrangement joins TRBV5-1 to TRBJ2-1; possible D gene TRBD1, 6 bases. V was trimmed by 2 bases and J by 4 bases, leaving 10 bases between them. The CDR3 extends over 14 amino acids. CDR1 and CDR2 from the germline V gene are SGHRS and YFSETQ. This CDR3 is CASSFSTGYNEQFF. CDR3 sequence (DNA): TGCGCCAGCAGCTTCTCGACAGGTTACAATGAGCAGTTCTTC.

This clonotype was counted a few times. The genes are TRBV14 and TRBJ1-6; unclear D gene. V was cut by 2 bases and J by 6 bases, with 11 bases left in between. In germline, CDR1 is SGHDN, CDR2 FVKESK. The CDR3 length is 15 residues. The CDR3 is CASSQQQTVNSPLHF. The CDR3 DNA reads TGTGCCAGCAGCCAACAACAGACGGTTAATTCACCCCTCCACTTT.

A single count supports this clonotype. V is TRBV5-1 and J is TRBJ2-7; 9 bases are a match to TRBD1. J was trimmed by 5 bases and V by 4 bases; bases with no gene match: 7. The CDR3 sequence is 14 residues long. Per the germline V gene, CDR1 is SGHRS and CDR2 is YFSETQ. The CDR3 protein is CASSPRDRVDEQYF. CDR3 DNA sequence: TGCGCCAGCAGCCCCCGGGACAGGGTCGACGAGCAGTACTTC.

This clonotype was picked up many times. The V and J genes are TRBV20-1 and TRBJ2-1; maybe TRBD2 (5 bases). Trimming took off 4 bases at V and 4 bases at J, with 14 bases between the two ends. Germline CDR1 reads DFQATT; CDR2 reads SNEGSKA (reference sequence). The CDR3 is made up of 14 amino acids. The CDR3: CSAKLAGLYNEQFF. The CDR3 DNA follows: TGCAGTGCTAAACTTGCGGGTCTTTACAATGAGCAGTTCTTC.

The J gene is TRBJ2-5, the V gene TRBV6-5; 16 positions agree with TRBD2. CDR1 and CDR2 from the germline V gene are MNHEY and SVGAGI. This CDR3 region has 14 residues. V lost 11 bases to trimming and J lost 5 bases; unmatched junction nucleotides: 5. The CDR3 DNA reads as TGTGCCGGGACTAGCGGGAGGGCCAGGGAGACCCAGTACTTC. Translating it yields CAGTSGRARETQYF.

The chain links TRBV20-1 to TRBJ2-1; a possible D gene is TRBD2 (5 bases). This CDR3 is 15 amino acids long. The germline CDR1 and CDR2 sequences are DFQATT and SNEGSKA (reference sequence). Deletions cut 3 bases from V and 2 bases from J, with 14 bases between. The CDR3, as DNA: TGCAGTGCTAGGACCCTAGCTGGTGCCTACAATGAGCAGTTCTTC. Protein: CSARTLAGAYNEQFF.

CDR3 region: CASSLGPWGGNQPQHF. In nucleotides, the CDR3 is TGTGCCAGCAGTTTGGGACCCTGGGGGGGCAATCAGCCCCAGCATTTT. This sequence joins TRBV27 and TRBJ1-5; tentatively, D is TRBD1 (5 bases). Trimming removed 3 bases from V and 2 bases from J, with 14 bases in between. CDR3 length equals 16 residues. Per the germline V gene, CDR1 is MNHEY and CDR2 is SMNVEV (reference sequence).

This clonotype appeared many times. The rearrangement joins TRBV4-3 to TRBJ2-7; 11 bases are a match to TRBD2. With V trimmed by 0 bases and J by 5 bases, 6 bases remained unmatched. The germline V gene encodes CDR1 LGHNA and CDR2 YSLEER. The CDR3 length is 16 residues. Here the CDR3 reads CASSQDRLAGSHEQYF. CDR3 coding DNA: TGCGCCAGCAGCCAAGATCGACTAGCGGGATCCCACGAGCAGTACTTC.

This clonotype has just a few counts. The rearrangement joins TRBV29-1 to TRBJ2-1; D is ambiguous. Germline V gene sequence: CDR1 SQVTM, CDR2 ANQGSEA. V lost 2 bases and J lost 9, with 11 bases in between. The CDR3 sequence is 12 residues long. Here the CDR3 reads CSVELSSGEQFF. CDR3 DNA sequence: TGCAGCGTTGAATTGAGCTCCGGTGAGCAGTTCTTC.

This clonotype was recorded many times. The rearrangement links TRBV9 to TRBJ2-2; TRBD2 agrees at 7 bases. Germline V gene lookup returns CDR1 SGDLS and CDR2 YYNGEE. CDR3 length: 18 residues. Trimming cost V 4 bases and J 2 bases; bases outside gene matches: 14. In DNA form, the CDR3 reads TGTGCCAGCAGCCCCGTCCTCTACGCGGGAGCAAACACCGGGGAGCTGTTTTTT. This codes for CASSPVLYAGANTGELFF.

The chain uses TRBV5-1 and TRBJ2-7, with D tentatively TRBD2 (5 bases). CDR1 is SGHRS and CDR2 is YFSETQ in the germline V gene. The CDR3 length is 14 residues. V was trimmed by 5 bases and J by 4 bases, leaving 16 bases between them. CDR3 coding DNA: TGCGCCAGCAGTCGAGGGCAGGCCCTTTACGAGCAGTACTTC. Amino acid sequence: CASSRGQALYEQYF.

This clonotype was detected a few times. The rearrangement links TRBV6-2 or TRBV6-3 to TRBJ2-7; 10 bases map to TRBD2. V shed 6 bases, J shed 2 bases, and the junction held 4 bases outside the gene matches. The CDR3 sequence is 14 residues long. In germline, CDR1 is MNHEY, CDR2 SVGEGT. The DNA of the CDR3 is TGTGCCAGCAGGAAGAGCGGGAGGGCCTACGAGCAGTACTTC. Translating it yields CASRKSGRAYEQYF.

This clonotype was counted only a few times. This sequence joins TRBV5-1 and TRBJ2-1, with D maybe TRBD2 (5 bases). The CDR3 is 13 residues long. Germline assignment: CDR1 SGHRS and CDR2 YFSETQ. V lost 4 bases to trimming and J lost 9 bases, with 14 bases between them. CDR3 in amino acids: CASSRSDEGEQFF. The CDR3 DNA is TGCGCCAGCAGCCGGTCGGACGAGGGTGAGCAGTTCTTC.

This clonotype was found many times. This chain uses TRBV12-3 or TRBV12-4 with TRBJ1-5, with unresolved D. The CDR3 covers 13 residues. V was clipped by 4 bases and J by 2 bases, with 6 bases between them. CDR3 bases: TGTGCCAGCAGTTCTTTCGGCAATCAGCCCCAGCATTTT. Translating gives CASSSFGNQPQHF.

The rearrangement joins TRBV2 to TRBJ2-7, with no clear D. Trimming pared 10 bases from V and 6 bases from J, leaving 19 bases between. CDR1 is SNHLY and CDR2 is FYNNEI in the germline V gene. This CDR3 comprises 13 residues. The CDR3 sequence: CATLVDMSSEQYF. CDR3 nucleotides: TGTGCCACCTTAGTTGACATGAGCTCCGAGCAGTACTTC.